The source of this TCR beta chain is a study of T cells in localized non-small cell lung cancer. Deletions cut 6 bases from V and 9 bases from J, with 6 bases between. The CDR3 has 10 residues. Germline lookup yields CDR1 MNHNY and CDR2 SVGAGI (reference sequence). Some clones are missing from TCRdb's copy, which holds only in-frame ones; the method was immunoSEQ multiplex PCR. The sample comprises more than 45,000 clones, approximately 75% of which are singletons, and about a sixth rests with the top ten. The rearrangement joins TRBV6-6 to TRBJ1-3; tentatively, D is TRBD1 (5 bases). The origin of this receptor is a man aged 40 to 75 with stage I squamous cell lung carcinoma. The input for sequencing was peripheral blood, taken before any cancer treatment. The CDR3 sequence: CASSGGTIYF. The CDR3 DNA is TGTGCCAGCAGCGGGGGCACCATATATTTT.